The next 22 T cell receptor beta chains were all read from a single sample in a study of blood T cell repertoires in COVID-19 (TCRdb year 2020). The library relied on the immunoSEQ multiplex PCR assay. This is the immuneACCESS table as TCRdb keeps it, with only in-frame sequences that have V and J called. A part of the clones is gone; compared with another copy, unresolved V genes explain less than half, and the rest is unexplained. Present in this sample are approximately 340,000 clones, around 83% of which were seen just once. The top ten clonotypes cover just under 3% of the sample. Sequenced: peripheral blood. Receptor source: a man aged 25 to 40 with active or convalescent COVID-19.

The chain uses TRBV18 and TRBJ1-1, with TRBD1 identical over 11 bases. Trimming cost V 3 bases and J 4 bases; bases outside gene matches: 4. Germline lookup yields CDR1 KGHSH and CDR2 LQKENI. The CDR3 loop spans 15 amino acids. CDR3 residues: CASSPLDRGRTEAFF. The CDR3 DNA follows: TGTGCCAGCTCACCCCTGGACAGGGGGCGCACTGAAGCTTTCTTT.

V and J are TRBV4-2 and TRBJ1-2, with no clear D. Germline V CDR1 and CDR2: LGHNA, YNFKEQ. This CDR3 region has 14 residues. V dropped 1 base and J dropped 2 bases, with 8 bases sitting between them. The CDR3 is CASSQVGENYGYTF. The CDR3, as DNA: TGTGCCAGCAGCCAAGTTGGAGAGAACTATGGCTACACCTTC.

This chain's CDR3 is CAFSTGGGYGYTF. The CDR3 coding sequence is TGTGCCTTTTCTACGGGGGGCGGCTATGGCTACACCTTC. This chain joins TRBV30 and TRBJ1-2; D is possibly TRBD1 (6 bases). Trimming pared 7 bases from V and 4 bases from J, leaving 16 bases between. From germline, CDR1 is GTSNPN and CDR2 SVGIG (reference sequence). The CDR3 is 13 residues long.

The rearrangement links TRBV7-8 to TRBJ1-2; D is undetermined. Per the germline V gene, CDR1 is SGHVS and CDR2 is FQNEAQ. The ends were cut back, 3 bases at V and 0 bases at J, with 11 bases in the middle. This CDR3 contains 15 residues. The CDR3 sequence: CASSFLYYPNYGYTF. CDR3 in DNA: TGTGCCAGCAGCTTCCTTTACTATCCTAACTATGGCTACACCTTC.

The V gene is TRBV7-9, the J gene TRBJ1-2, with D possibly matching TRBD1 (6 bases). Trimming stripped 5 bases from V and 4 bases from J, with 17 bases between. The germline gives CDR1 SEHNR, CDR2 FQNEAQ (reference sequence). This CDR3 contains 15 residues. CDR3 residues: CASSLKDRPLYGYTF. Written as DNA, the CDR3 is TGTGCCAGCAGCCTAAAGGACAGACCCCTCTATGGCTACACCTTC.

This chain joins TRBV6-5 and TRBJ1-6; D possibly corresponds to TRBD1 (5 bases). Germline V CDR1 and CDR2: MNHEY, SVGAGI. V lost 0 bases, J lost 4 bases, and 7 bases lay in between. The CDR3 consists of 15 residues. CDR3 sequence reads: CASSYSRGYNSPLHF. Written as DNA, the CDR3 is TGTGCCAGCAGTTACTCTCGGGGGTATAATTCACCCCTCCACTTT.

V gene TRBV11-3 combines with J gene TRBJ1-1, with 10 bases lining up with TRBD1. In germline, CDR1 is SGHNT, CDR2 YENEEA. The CDR3 is 15 amino acids. Trimming removed 5 bases from V and 5 bases from J; junction bases left unmatched: 8. For the CDR3, the DNA is TGTGCCAGCAGCAAGGGGACAGGGGTTAAGACTGAAGCTTTCTTT. It yields the protein CASSKGTGVKTEAFF.

This clone was counted a single time. The V gene is TRBV24-1, the J gene TRBJ2-1; the match to TRBD1 covers 8 bases. The V segment lost 3 bases and the J segment 9 bases; nucleotides outside the gene matches: 6. This CDR3 region has 14 residues. The germline gives CDR1 KGHDR, CDR2 SFDVKD. The CDR3 coding sequence is TGTGCCACCAGTGATCCGGACAGGGCCGGTGAGCAGTTCTTC. This translates into CATSDPDRAGEQFF.

The chain recombines TRBV6-1 with TRBJ2-7, with 8 positions matching TRBD1. Germline assignment: CDR1 MNHNS and CDR2 SASEGT. This CDR3 contains 16 residues. The V gene end was trimmed by 4 bases and the J gene end by 5 bases; junction bases not matched to a gene: 13. CDR3 nucleotide sequence: TGTGCCAGCAGTGCACAGTTAGGACAGGGTAGCGACGAGCAGTACTTC. It specifies CASSAQLGQGSDEQYF.

This chain joins TRBV7-8 and TRBJ1-4; TRBD1 matches 9 bases. V was clipped by 5 bases and J by 6 bases; unmatched bases: 7. Germline V CDR1 and CDR2: SGHVS, FQNEAQ. The CDR3 is made up of 15 amino acids. The CDR3 protein is CASSPSRTGDEKLFF. Written as DNA, the CDR3 is TGTGCCAGCAGCCCCAGCAGGACAGGGGATGAAAAACTGTTTTTT. Looking up the rest from reference TRBV7-8 and TRBJ1-4 gives the full variable domain: GAGVSQSPRYKVAKRGQDVALRCDPISGHVSLFWYQQALGQGPEFLTYFQNEAQLDKSGLPSDRFFAERPEGSVSTLKIQRTQQEDSAVYLCASSPSRTGDEKLFFGSGTQLSVL.

The chain carries TRBV28 and TRBJ2-1; D might be TRBD1 (6 bases). V dropped 5 bases and J dropped 4 bases, with 9 bases sitting between them. The CDR3 has 13 residues. From germline, CDR1 is MDHEN and CDR2 SYDVKM. CDR3 residues: CASSEQGYNEQFF. For the CDR3, the DNA is TGTGCCAGCAGTGAACAGGGTTACAATGAGCAGTTCTTC. The whole variable domain, filled in from reference TRBV28 and TRBJ2-1, reads DVKVTQSSRYLVKRTGEKVFLECVQDMDHENMFWYRQDPGLGLRLIYFSYDVKMKEKGDIPEGYSVSREKKERFSLILESASTNQTSMYLCASSEQGYNEQFFGPGTRLTVL.

V usage is TRBV24-1 and J usage is TRBJ2-3; TRBD2 agrees at 7 bases. J gave up 4 bases and V 7 bases, and 7 bases lay outside the gene matches. The V gene's germline CDR1 is KGHDR and CDR2 SFDVKD. The CDR3 runs 14 residues. The CDR3 DNA reads as TGTGCCACCAGCCTCCTGGGAGGGGCAGATACGCAGTATTTT. Translation gives CATSLLGGADTQYF.

This clone came up once. V and J are TRBV21-1 and TRBJ1-2; the table's TRBD1 call for D was not verified on the DNA. TRBV21-1 is labeled a pseudogene. There are 15 residues in the CDR3. The chain's CDR3 is CASSTGQGWDYGYTF. Here the CDR3 DNA reads TGTGCCAGCAGCACCGGACAGGGGTGGGACTATGGCTACACCTTC.

V gene TRBV19 combines with J gene TRBJ2-1, with 12 bases matching TRBD2. This CDR3 has 14 amino acids. Germline CDR1 reads LNHDA; CDR2 reads SQIVND (reference sequence). V trimming: 9 bases; J trimming: 9 bases; junction bases outside the gene matches: 9. CDR3 DNA: TGTGCCAGCTCTCTAGCGGGAGGGCCGGGTGAGCAGTTCTTC. This codes for CASSLAGGPGEQFF.

The genes are TRBV7-6 and TRBJ2-5; D perhaps matches TRBD1 (5 bases). V lost 1 base, J lost 7 bases, and 13 bases lay in between. Germline V lookup: CDR1 SGHVS, CDR2 FNYEAQ. There are 14 residues in the CDR3. This chain's CDR3 is CASSLEAGLGTQYF. DNA for the CDR3: TGTGCCAGCAGCTTAGAGGCAGGGCTTGGGACCCAGTACTTC.

The J gene is TRBJ2-1, the V gene TRBV24-1, with D possibly TRBD1 on 6 matching bases. CDR1 is KGHDR and CDR2 is SFDVKD in the germline V gene. This CDR3 has 14 amino acids. The ends were cut back, 3 bases at V and 10 bases at J, with 15 bases in the middle. CDR3 coding DNA: TGTGCCACCAGTGATGAAAACAGGGTTGGGGAGCAGTTCTTC. Amino acid sequence: CATSDENRVGEQFF.

The chain combines TRBV6-5 with TRBJ1-4, with 9 bases lining up with TRBD1. Germline values: CDR1 MNHEY, CDR2 SVGAGI. The CDR3 is 14 amino acids. V lost 7 bases and J lost 8; bases outside the gene matches: 8. The CDR3 protein is CASTKTGGDEKLFF. CDR3 in DNA: TGTGCCAGCACCAAGACAGGGGGGGACGAAAAACTGTTTTTT.

CDR3 sequence: CASSDPTGIVTDTQYF. Here the CDR3 DNA reads TGTGCCAGCAGCGACCCCACAGGGATAGTCACAGATACGCAGTATTTT. V usage is TRBV7-9 and J usage is TRBJ2-3; D possibly corresponds to TRBD1 (6 bases). This CDR3 region has 16 residues. V lost 5 bases, J lost 2 bases, and 17 bases lay in between. The germline V gene has CDR1 SEHNR and CDR2 FQNEAQ (reference sequence).

V and J are TRBV7-2 and TRBJ2-3; 10 bases match TRBD2. The germline V gene has CDR1 SGHTA and CDR2 FQGNSA. Losses at the gene ends were 0 bases for V and 7 bases for J; bases not matched to a gene: 7. The CDR3 covers 16 residues. This chain's CDR3 is CASSLALAGGLNTQYF. CDR3 DNA: TGTGCCAGCAGCTTAGCTTTAGCGGGAGGTTTGAATACGCAGTATTTT.

The chain carries TRBV7-8 and TRBJ1-1, with a possible D match to TRBD1 (5 bases). CDR3 length: 15 residues. Trimming cost V 5 bases and J 0 bases, with 13 bases left between them. Germline CDR1 SGHVS, CDR2 FQNEAQ. The chain's CDR3 is CASSPDRTMNTEAFF. DNA of the CDR3: TGTGCCAGCAGCCCCGACCGGACAATGAACACTGAAGCTTTCTTT.

This clone was observed a handful of times. The chain carries TRBV2 and TRBJ2-3; possibly TRBD2 for D (6 bases). The V end lost 3 bases, the J end lost 9 bases, and 10 bases lay between the germline ends. The CDR3 length is 12 residues. Germline V gene sequence: CDR1 SNHLY, CDR2 FYNNEI. CDR3 in amino acids: CASSEVAGTQYF. The CDR3 DNA sequence: TGTGCCAGCAGTGAGGTCGCGGGGACGCAGTATTTT.

The chain is built from TRBV5-1 and TRBJ2-2; D is uncertain. Germline V gives CDR1 SGHRS, CDR2 YFSETQ. This CDR3 is 14 amino acids long. Trimming took off 2 bases at V and 1 base at J, with 6 bases between the two ends. CDR3 residues: CASSFSVNTGELFF. CDR3 nucleotide sequence: TGCGCCAGCAGCTTTTCCGTGAACACCGGGGAGCTGTTTTTT.